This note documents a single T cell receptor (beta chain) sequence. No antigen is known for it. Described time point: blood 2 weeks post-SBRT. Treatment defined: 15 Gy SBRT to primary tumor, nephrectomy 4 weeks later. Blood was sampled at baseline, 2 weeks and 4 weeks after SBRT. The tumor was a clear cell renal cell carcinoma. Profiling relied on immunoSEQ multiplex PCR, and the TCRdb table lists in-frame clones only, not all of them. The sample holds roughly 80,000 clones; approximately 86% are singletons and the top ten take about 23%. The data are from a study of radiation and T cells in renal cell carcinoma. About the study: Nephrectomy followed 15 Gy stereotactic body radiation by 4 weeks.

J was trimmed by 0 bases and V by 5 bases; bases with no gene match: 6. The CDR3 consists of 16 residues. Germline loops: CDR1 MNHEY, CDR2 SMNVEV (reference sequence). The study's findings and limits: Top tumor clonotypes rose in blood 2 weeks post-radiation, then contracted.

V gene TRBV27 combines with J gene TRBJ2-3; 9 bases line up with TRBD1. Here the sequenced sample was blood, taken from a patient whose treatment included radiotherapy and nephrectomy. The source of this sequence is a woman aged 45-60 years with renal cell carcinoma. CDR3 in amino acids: CASSTSGTGSTDTQYF. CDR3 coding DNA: TGTGCCAGCAGTACCTCCGGGACAGGGAGCACAGATACGCAGTATTTT.